The following is a T cell receptor (beta chain) sequence with its context. The sequenced template was RNA, covering the TCR beta CDR3 region. Second-round multiplex PCR came after a first-round RT-PCR that employed HTBI primers. In TCRdb, the multiplex PCR reads were re-called with MiXCR into one record per CDR3 protein. This repertoire shows around 660,000 distinct CDR3 sequences, more than 40% found once; its top ten account for roughly 3.5%. The data stem from a study of Graves' ophthalmopathy and Graves' hyperthyroidism. Germline lookup yields CDR1 SGHAT and CDR2 FQNNGV. Trimming took off 8 bases at V and 9 bases at J, with 32 bases between the two ends. The CDR3 runs 19 residues.

The V and J genes are TRBV11-2 and TRBJ1-6; D perhaps matches TRBD1 (6 bases). What was sequenced was peripheral blood. The sequence derives from an adult man with Graves' ophthalmopathy. CDR3 sequence: CASRQTMTGGSLVGSPLHF. As DNA, the CDR3 is TGTGCCAGCCGACAGACGATGACAGGTGGGAGCCTTGTTGGTTCACCCCTCCACTTT.